The clone carrying this T cell receptor beta chain was seen a handful of times. Its antigen is still unknown. TCRdb analysed the reads with MiXCR anew, one entry per CDR3 protein. The sample holds about 340,000 distinct CDR3 sequences, roughly 29% seen once. These data are taken from a study of T cell repertoires in cytomegalovirus infection. Study information: Carrying CMV and the relevant HLA type showed in public TCR beta signatures.

This CDR3 has 14 amino acids. Germline CDR1 is SGHTA and CDR2 is FQGNSA. Trimming at V came to 3 bases and at J to 7 bases, leaving 4 bases not matched to a gene. The sequence was obtained from a human donor in good health (CMV status not recorded). Some clones in this sample may be carry-over from other donors' samples. Material: cultured PBMCs, obtained from culture after CMV antigen stimulation. The chain is built from TRBV7-2 and TRBJ2-3; the match to TRBD2 covers 10 bases. The chain's CDR3 is CASSFPSGRYTQYF. CDR3 nucleotides: TGTGCCAGCAGCTTTCCTAGCGGGAGATATACGCAGTATTTT.